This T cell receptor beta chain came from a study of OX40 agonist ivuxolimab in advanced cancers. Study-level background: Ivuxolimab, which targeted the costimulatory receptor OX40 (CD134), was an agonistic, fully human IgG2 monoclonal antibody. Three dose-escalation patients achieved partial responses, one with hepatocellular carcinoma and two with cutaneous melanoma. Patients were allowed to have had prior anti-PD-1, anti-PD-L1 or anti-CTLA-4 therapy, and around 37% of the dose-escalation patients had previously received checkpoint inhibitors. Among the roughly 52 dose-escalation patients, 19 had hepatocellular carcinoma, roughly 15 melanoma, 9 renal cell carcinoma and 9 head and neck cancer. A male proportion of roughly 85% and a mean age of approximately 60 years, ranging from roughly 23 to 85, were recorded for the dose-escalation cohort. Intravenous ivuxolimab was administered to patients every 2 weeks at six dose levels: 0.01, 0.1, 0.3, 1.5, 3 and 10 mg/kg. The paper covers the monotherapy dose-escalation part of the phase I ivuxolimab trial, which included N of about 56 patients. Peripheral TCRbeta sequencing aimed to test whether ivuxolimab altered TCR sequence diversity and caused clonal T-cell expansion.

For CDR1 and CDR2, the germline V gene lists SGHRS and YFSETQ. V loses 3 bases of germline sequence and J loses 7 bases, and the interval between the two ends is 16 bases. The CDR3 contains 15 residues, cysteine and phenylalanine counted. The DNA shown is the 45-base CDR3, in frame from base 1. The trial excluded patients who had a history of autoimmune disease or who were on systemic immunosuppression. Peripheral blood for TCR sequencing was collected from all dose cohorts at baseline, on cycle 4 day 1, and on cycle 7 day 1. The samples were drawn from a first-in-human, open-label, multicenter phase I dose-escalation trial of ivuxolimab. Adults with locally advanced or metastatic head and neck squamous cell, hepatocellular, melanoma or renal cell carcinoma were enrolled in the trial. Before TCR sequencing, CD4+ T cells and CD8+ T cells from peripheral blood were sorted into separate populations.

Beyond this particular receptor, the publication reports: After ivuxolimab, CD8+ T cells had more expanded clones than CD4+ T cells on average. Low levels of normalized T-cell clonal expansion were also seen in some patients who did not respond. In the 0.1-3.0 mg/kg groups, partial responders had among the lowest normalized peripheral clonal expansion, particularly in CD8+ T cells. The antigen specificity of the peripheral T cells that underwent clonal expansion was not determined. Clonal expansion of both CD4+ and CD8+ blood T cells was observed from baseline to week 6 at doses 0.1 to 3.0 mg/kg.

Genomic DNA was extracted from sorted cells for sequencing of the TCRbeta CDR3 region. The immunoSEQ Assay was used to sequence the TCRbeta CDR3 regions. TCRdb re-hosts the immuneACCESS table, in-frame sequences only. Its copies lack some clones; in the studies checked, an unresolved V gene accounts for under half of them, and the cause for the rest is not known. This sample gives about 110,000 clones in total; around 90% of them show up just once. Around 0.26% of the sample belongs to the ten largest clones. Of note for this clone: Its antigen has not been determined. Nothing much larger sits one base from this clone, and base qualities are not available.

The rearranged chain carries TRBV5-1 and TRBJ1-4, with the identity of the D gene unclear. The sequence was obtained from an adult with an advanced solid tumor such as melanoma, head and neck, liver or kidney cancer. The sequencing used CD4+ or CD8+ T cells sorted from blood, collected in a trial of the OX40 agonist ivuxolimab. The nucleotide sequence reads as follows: TGCGCCAGCAGCTCCTTCGGGAGGTCCGTTGAAAAACTGTTTTTT. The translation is CASSSFGRSVEKLFF. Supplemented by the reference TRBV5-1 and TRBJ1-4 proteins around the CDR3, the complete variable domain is KAGVTQTPRYLIKTRGQQVTLSCSPISGHRSVSWYQQTPGQGLQFLFEYFSETQRNKGNFPGRFSGRQFSNSRSEMNVSTLELGDSALYLCASSSFGRSVEKLFFGSGTQLSVL.